This T cell receptor beta chain was captured in a study of T-cell memory formation after mild COVID-19. CDR3 length equals 15 residues. The V end was cut by 0 bases, the J end by 11 bases, with 19 bases between. Germline CDR1 reads MGHRA; CDR2 reads YSYEKL. Study findings and constraints: Clones contracting over day 15 to 85 were CD4/CD8 balanced, with later expanders leaning CD4+.

TCRdb recomputed calls from the 5' RACE reads with MiXCR, one row per CDR3 protein. The table lists approximately 340,000 distinct CDR3 sequences, 15% of them singletons. Concerning this clonotype: Antigen specificity is unknown.

The sequence was collected from a man younger than 35 who had mild COVID-19 (a few samples of this study predate the infection). Cell type and time point are not known. Sequencing was done on a sample of PBMCs or a T cell subset sorted from them (not recorded which). The rearrangement joins TRBV4-1 to TRBJ1-1; weak D call: TRBD1 (6 bases). The CDR3 DNA reads as TGCGCCAGCAGCCAAGATGGAACAGGGCGTTTAGGGGCTTTCTTT. Its protein product is CASSQDGTGRLGAFF.